The 23 T cell receptor beta chains below all came from one sample that was sequenced in a study of OX40 agonist ivuxolimab in advanced cancers. The method was the immunoSEQ multiplex PCR assay. What TCRdb holds here is the immuneACCESS table cut down to in-frame rearrangements. Part of the clones is not present; checked against another copy, under half of the missing clones reflect an unresolved V gene, and the others are unexplained. In this sample the table shows tens of thousands of clones, approximately 80% of which occur a single time. Nearly 7% of the sample is in the top ten clones. The specimen comprised CD4+ or CD8+ T cells sorted from blood, sampled in a trial of the OX40 agonist ivuxolimab. The receptors derive from an adult with an advanced solid tumor such as melanoma, head and neck, liver or kidney cancer.

The chain recombines TRBV9 with TRBJ1-2; 9 positions agree with TRBD1. This CDR3 has 14 residues. CDR1 is SGDLS, CDR2 YYNGEE, per germline. Trimming at V came to 4 bases and at J to 8 bases, leaving 9 bases not matched to a gene. This chain's CDR3 is CASSSRTGASGYTF. CDR3 in DNA: TGTGCCAGCAGCTCTCGGACAGGGGCATCCGGCTACACCTTC.

V usage is TRBV6-6 and J usage is TRBJ1-1, with 8 bases aligning to TRBD1. With 6 bases clipped from V and 7 bases from J, the junction kept 7 bases outside the gene matches. The germline V gene encodes CDR1 MNHNY and CDR2 SVGAGI (reference sequence). CDR3 length: 13 amino acids. The CDR3 spells CASRDRGKLEAFF. CDR3 sequence (DNA): TGTGCCAGCAGAGACAGGGGTAAACTTGAAGCTTTCTTT.

This chain connects TRBV14 to TRBJ1-5; D call uncertain. Germline CDR1 SGHDN, CDR2 FVKESK. The CDR3 sequence is 12 residues long. Trimming removed 3 bases from V and 1 base from J, with 1 base in between. The CDR3 spells CASSQSNQPQHF. The CDR3 DNA sequence: TGTGCCAGCAGCCAGAGCAATCAGCCCCAGCATTTT.

V is TRBV6-6 and J is TRBJ2-5, with 7 positions matching TRBD1. The DNA end is more similar to TRBJ2-7, so the J call may be wrong. The CDR3 spans 14 residues. Germline lookup yields CDR1 MNHNY and CDR2 SVGAGI (reference sequence). The CDR3 reads CASRGSAQGYEQYF. The CDR3 region has the DNA TGTGCCAGCAGGGGGTCCGCACAGGGGTACGAGCAGTACTTC.

The J gene is TRBJ2-7, the V gene TRBV27; 12 bases map to TRBD2. V was pared by 4 bases and J by 3 bases, with 13 bases of the junction left unmatched. The CDR3 contains 18 residues. Looked up from germline, CDR1 is MNHEY and CDR2 is SMNVEV (reference sequence). The CDR3 DNA is TGTGCCAGCAGTTCCCCCCCTAGCGGGAGGGCCGGAGACTACGAGCAGTACTTC. It specifies CASSSPPSGRAGDYEQYF.

The chain carries TRBV6-1 and TRBJ2-7, with D possibly called TRBD1 or TRBD2 (5 bases each). The CDR3 contains 14 residues. V was trimmed by 6 bases and J by 4 bases, leaving 16 bases between them. CDR1 and CDR2 (germline): MNHNS, SASEGT. CDR3 sequence: CASSSGPLLYEQYF. For the CDR3, the DNA is TGTGCCAGCAGCTCGGGACCACTCCTTTACGAGCAGTACTTC.

This clone is labeled medium-sized (0.01 to 0.1%). The identical CDR3 is also encoded by other nucleotide sequences in the sample. The V and J genes are TRBV19 and TRBJ2-1, with no clear D. This CDR3 contains 12 residues. Trimming stripped 8 bases from V and 0 bases from J, with 5 bases between. Germline loops: CDR1 LNHDA, CDR2 SQIVND (reference sequence). The DNA of the CDR3 is TGTGCCAGTTCCCGCTCCTACAATGAGCAGTTCTTC. Translation: CASSRSYNEQFF.

The V gene is TRBV29-1, the J gene TRBJ2-1, with D unresolved. Per germline, CDR1 SQVTM and CDR2 ANQGSEA. Trimming took off 5 bases at V and 6 bases at J, with 14 bases between the two ends. The CDR3 length is 13 residues. The CDR3 sequence is CSVHGPEANEQFF. The CDR3 DNA is TGCAGCGTTCACGGACCAGAAGCCAATGAGCAGTTCTTC.

The chain is built from TRBV5-4 and TRBJ1-1; D call uncertain. Germline V gives CDR1 SGHNT, CDR2 YYREEE (reference sequence). The CDR3 covers 16 residues. Trimming stripped 4 bases from V and 0 bases from J, with 16 bases between. CDR3 amino acids: CASSRGGSYMNTEAFF. The CDR3 nucleotides are TGTGCCAGCAGCCGTGGTGGCAGTTACATGAACACTGAAGCTTTCTTT.

This chain uses TRBV5-4 with TRBJ2-7; D is unclear. Germline V gene lookup returns CDR1 SGHNT and CDR2 YYREEE (reference sequence). CDR3 length equals 13 residues. V was clipped by 4 bases and J by 5 bases, with 13 bases between them. The CDR3 protein is CASSPDGINEQYF. CDR3 nucleotides: TGTGCCAGCAGCCCGGACGGTATCAACGAGCAGTACTTC.

This clone was counted once. V usage is TRBV6-6 and J usage is TRBJ2-2, with TRBD2 matching 7 bases. This CDR3 has 14 amino acids. Trimming took 6 bases from V and 6 from J; bases not matched to a gene: 7. Germline V gives CDR1 MNHNY, CDR2 SVGAGI (reference sequence). The CDR3 reads CASSERGEAGELFF. The CDR3 coding sequence is TGTGCCAGCAGCGAGCGGGGAGAGGCCGGGGAGCTGTTTTTT.

V is TRBV7-9 and J is TRBJ1-1; a weak D match, TRBD1 (6 bases). The CDR3 runs 14 residues. V was cut by 1 base and J by 5 bases, with 11 bases left in between. CDR1 is SEHNR and CDR2 is FQNEAQ in the germline V gene (reference sequence). The CDR3 nucleotides read TGTGCCAGCAGCTTAGAGGGGGGAATGACTGAAGCTTTCTTT. It codes for CASSLEGGMTEAFF.

This rearrangement joins TRBV6-5 to TRBJ1-1; the D is unclear. The germline gives CDR1 MNHEY, CDR2 SVGAGI. V was pared by 5 bases and J by 0 bases, with 7 bases between. This CDR3 region has 13 residues. CDR3 loop: CASSQTLNTEAFF. The CDR3 DNA reads as TGTGCCAGCAGTCAAACCCTGAACACTGAAGCTTTCTTT.

J is TRBJ1-4 and V is TRBV27; TRBD1 is a possible D gene (6 bases). The V end lost 0 bases, the J end lost 0 bases, and 11 bases lay between the germline ends. Germline V lookup: CDR1 MNHEY, CDR2 SMNVEV (reference sequence). The CDR3 contains 17 residues. This CDR3 reads CASSLSGGSATNEKLFF. In DNA, the CDR3 is TGTGCCAGCAGTTTATCGGGGGGCTCCGCAACTAATGAAAAACTGTTTTTT.

J is TRBJ1-1 and V is TRBV29-1; D unclear. Trimming took off 3 bases at V and 4 bases at J, with 9 bases between the two ends. CDR3 length equals 12 residues. The V gene's germline CDR1 is SQVTM and CDR2 ANQGSEA. The CDR3 nucleotides read TGCAGCGTTGATGAGTTTGTCACTGAAGCTTTCTTT. Protein sequence: CSVDEFVTEAFF.

J is TRBJ1-5 and V is TRBV7-9, with 7 bases that match TRBD1. The CDR3 sequence is 15 residues long. Germline values: CDR1 SEHNR, CDR2 FQNEAQ (reference sequence). Trimming removed 5 bases from V and 1 base from J; junction bases left unmatched: 5. The CDR3 region is CASSKTGSSNQPQHF. The DNA for the CDR3 is TGTGCCAGCAGCAAGACAGGGAGCAGCAATCAGCCCCAGCATTTT.

The chain is built from TRBV29-1 and TRBJ2-7; the D call may be TRBD1 or TRBD2 (6 bases each). This CDR3 spans 13 amino acids. With 5 bases removed from V and 0 bases from J, the gap between germline ends came to 11 bases. The germline V gene encodes CDR1 SQVTM and CDR2 ANQGSEA. CDR3 sequence reads: CSVQGGNSYEQYF. The DNA of the CDR3 is TGCAGCGTTCAAGGGGGGAACTCCTACGAGCAGTACTTC.

The chain joins TRBV6-6 to TRBJ2-3; D is unresolved. V shed 1 base and J shed 6 bases, with 5 bases lying between them. CDR1 MNHNY and CDR2 SVGAGI come from the germline V gene (reference sequence). CDR3 length: 12 amino acids. This CDR3 reads CASSYLSDTQYF. Here the CDR3 DNA reads TGTGCCAGCAGTTACTTATCTGATACGCAGTATTTT.

This clone has a single count. The J gene is TRBJ1-2, the V gene TRBV10-1; maybe TRBD1 (5 bases). The CDR3 runs 13 residues. Between the trimmed V and J ends, which lost 2 bases and 4 bases, there was a span of 8 bases. The germline V gene encodes CDR1 WNHNN and CDR2 SYGVQD (reference sequence). CDR3 region: CASSEEGAYGYTF. CDR3 bases: TGCGCCAGCAGTGAGGAAGGGGCCTATGGCTACACCTTC.

This clone was found a few times. The J gene is TRBJ1-2, the V gene TRBV4-3; D might be TRBD1 (5 bases). The V end lost 1 base, the J end lost 6 bases, and 12 bases lay between the germline ends. Germline V lookup: CDR1 LGHNA, CDR2 YSLEER. The CDR3 has 14 amino acids. The CDR3 spells CASSQAGRGDGYTF. CDR3 DNA sequence: TGCGCCAGCAGCCAAGCCGGCCGGGGCGATGGCTACACCTTC.

This chain uses TRBV2 with TRBJ2-1; D is perhaps TRBD1 (5 bases). The CDR3 loop spans 15 amino acids. Germline V lookup: CDR1 SNHLY, CDR2 FYNNEI. The V end lost 6 bases, the J end lost 6 bases, and 18 bases lay between the germline ends. The chain's CDR3 is CASSQSQGIGNEQFF. CDR3 in DNA: TGTGCCAGCAGCCAATCCCAGGGCATCGGCAATGAGCAGTTCTTC. The full variable domain, rest sourced from reference TRBV2 and TRBJ2-1, is EPEVTQTPSHQVTQMGQEVILRCVPISNHLYFYWYRQILGQKVEFLVSFYNNEISEKSEIFDDQFSVERPDGSNFTLKIRSTKLEDSAMYFCASSQSQGIGNEQFFGPGTRLTVL.

This clone occurred a few times. V and J are TRBV7-9 and TRBJ1-3, with D hard to call. Trimming left V 5 bases short and J 0 bases short, with 14 bases between. Germline V gives CDR1 SEHNR, CDR2 FQNEAQ (reference sequence). The CDR3 length is 16 residues. CDR3 residues: CASSPPRRLSGNTIYF. In DNA form, the CDR3 reads TGTGCCAGCAGCCCCCCCCGGCGACTCTCTGGAAACACCATATATTTT.

This chain links TRBV5-1 with TRBJ2-5; the D is unclear. The J call may not be correct, given that the DNA end is closer to TRBJ2-7. Germline assignment: CDR1 SGHRS and CDR2 YFSETQ. The CDR3 totals 14 residues. CDR3 in DNA: TGCGCCAGCAGCTTGGCCTGGGGCTCCTACGAGCAGTACTTC. It specifies CASSLAWGSYEQYF.